The clone carrying this T cell receptor (beta chain) was counted a single time. Its antigen is as yet unknown. This entry is derived from a study of siplizumab effects on memory and regulatory T cells. Study results and caveats: Versus about 26% in controls, the mappable alloreactive CD4+ clones averaged approximately 69% Treg-derived with siplizumab.

This CDR3 region has 15 residues. V was pared by 2 bases and J by 2 bases, with 11 bases between. Germline CDR1 reads SGHTA; CDR2 reads FQGNSA. Roughly 100,000 TCR templates underwent assay in every sample. Clones were read by immunoSEQ multiplex PCR, and TCRdb kept only the in-frame ones, dropping some. The sample holds tens of thousands of clones, 95% to 98% seen once. The genes are TRBV7-2 and TRBJ2-3; D not certain. The sequenced sample was naive CD4+ T cells sorted from blood. This receptor was obtained from a human donor in good health. CDR3 loop: CASSLTPGPTDTQYF. In nucleotides, the CDR3 is TGTGCCAGCAGCTTAACCCCCGGGCCCACAGATACGCAGTATTTT.